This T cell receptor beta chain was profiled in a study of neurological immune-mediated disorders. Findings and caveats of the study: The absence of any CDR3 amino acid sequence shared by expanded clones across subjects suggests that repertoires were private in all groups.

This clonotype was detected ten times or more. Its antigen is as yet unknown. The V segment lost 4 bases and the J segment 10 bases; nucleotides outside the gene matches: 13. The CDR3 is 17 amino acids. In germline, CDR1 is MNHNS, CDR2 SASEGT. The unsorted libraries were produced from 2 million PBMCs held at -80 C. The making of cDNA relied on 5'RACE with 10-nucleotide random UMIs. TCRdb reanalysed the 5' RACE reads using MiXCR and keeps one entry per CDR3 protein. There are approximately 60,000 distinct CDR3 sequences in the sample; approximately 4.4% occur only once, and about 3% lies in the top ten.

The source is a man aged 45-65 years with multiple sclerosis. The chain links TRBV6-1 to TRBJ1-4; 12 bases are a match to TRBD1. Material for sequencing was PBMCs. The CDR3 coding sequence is TGTGCCAGCAGTGCGGTGGTGAAGGGACAGGGGGCTGGAAAACTGTTTTTT. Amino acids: CASSAVVKGQGAGKLFF.